This T cell receptor (beta chain) was retrieved from a study of identical twins. TCRdb ran MiXCR on the 5' RACE reads and lists one entry per CDR3 protein. The sample contains some 300,000 distinct CDR3 sequences, roughly an eighth of which appear only once. Trimming left V 6 bases short and J 6 bases short, with 19 bases between. This CDR3 region has 15 residues. Germline V gene data show CDR1 as LGHNT and CDR2 as FRNRAP. These data also formed part of another study, on yellow fever vaccine responses in identical twins. That study adds: Reportedly, twins' vaccine T cell responses looked partly convergent and partly personalized.

The sequence was obtained from a woman in her late teens or twenties in good health. The sequencing sample was made of CD8+ T cells sorted from blood. The gene calls are TRBV12-5 and TRBJ2-3, with D perhaps TRBD1 (5 bases). The chain's CDR3 is CASGDDSPLGDTQYF. In DNA form, the CDR3 reads TGTGCTAGTGGGGACGACAGTCCCCTAGGGGATACGCAGTATTTT.